What follows is one T cell receptor (beta chain) and its context. Its cognate antigen is unknown. These data come from a study of T cells expressing NK-cell markers. Overall study: Eight donors were sequenced, seven testing HCMV-seropositive and one testing seronegative.

No DNA is given; TCRdb re-called the 5' RACE reads and lists each CDR3 protein once. With 350,000 to 500,000 distinct CDR3 sequences in the sample, the ten largest clones hold 7.3%. Overall study results and limits: One observes that, in several donors, these clonotypes were also the leading ones within the CD3+CD56-NKG2C+ fraction. NKG2C+ dominant clonotype frequencies in 5 or 6 donors were about 1.0-7.0% of CD8+ T cells.

Germline CDR1 SGHTA, CDR2 FQGNSA. There are 15 residues in the CDR3. The chain combines TRBV7-2 with TRBJ2-1; the TRBD1 assignment by TCRdb is unverifiable without DNA. The sequencing sample was made of blood T cells: a sorted CD56 or NKG2C T cell subset, CD4+ or CD8+ T cells, or bulk PBMC T cells (not recorded which). This TCR was recovered from a woman between 18 and 75 years old in good health. The CDR3 sequence is CASSLVAPTGNEQFF.